This T cell receptor beta chain is from a study of blood T cell repertoires in COVID-19. Here immunoSEQ multiplex PCR was the method, and the copy in TCRdb shows in-frame clones only, minus some. Found here are around 200,000 clones, roughly 90% of them singletons; the top ten hold around a tenth. After removal of 4 bases from V and 4 bases from J, the junction contained 6 bases not matched to a gene. The CDR3 contains 14 residues. Looked up from germline, CDR1 is SGHRS and CDR2 is YFSETQ. This clonotype was obtained from a man between 18 and 29 years old with acute COVID-19. Source material: PBMCs or T cells enriched from blood (not recorded which). This chain joins TRBV5-1 and TRBJ2-3; TRBD1 agrees at 7 bases. DNA for the CDR3: TGCGCCAGCAGCGAGCGACAGGGACCAGATACGCAGTATTTT. Protein sequence: CASSERQGPDTQYF.